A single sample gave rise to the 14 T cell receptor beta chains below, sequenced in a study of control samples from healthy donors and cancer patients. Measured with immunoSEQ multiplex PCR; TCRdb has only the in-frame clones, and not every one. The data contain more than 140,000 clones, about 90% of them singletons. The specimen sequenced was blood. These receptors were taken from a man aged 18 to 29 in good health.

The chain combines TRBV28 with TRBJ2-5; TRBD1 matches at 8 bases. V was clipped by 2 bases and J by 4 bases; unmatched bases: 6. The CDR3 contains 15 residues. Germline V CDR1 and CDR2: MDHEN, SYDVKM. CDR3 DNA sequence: TGTGCCAGCAGTTTACCTACAGGGGGATCAGAGACCCAGTACTTC. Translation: CASSLPTGGSETQYF.

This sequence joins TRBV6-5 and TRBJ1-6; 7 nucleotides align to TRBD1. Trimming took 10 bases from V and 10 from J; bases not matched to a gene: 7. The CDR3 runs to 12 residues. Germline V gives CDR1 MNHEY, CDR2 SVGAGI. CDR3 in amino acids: CATRGASSPLHF. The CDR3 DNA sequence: TGTGCCACCAGGGGGGCGTCGTCACCCCTCCACTTT.

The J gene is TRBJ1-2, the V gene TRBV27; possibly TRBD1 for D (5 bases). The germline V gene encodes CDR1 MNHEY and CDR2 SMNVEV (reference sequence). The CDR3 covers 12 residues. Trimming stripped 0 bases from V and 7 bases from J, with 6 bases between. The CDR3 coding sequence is TGTGCCAGCAGTTTATCAGGGGCTGGCTACACCTTC. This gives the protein CASSLSGAGYTF.

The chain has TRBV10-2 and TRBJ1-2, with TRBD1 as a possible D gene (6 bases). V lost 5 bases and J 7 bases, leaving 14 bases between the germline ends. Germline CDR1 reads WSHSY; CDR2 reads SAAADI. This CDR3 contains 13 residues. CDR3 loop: CASSRTGLAGYTF. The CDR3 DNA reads TGCGCCAGCAGTCGCACAGGGTTGGCTGGCTACACCTTC.

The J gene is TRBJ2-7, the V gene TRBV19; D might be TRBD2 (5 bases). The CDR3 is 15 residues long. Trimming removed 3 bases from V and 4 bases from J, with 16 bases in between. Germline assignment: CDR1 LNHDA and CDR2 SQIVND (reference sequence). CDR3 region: CASSMGAFPFYEQYF. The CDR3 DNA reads TGTGCCAGTAGTATGGGAGCTTTTCCTTTTTACGAGCAGTACTTC.

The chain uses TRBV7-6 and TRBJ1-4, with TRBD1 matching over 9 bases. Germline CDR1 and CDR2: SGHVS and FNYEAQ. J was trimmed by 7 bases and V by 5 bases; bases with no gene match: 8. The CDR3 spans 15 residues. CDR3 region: CASSLRDRVGEKLFF. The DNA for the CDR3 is TGTGCCAGCAGCCTACGGGACAGGGTGGGTGAAAAACTGTTTTTT.

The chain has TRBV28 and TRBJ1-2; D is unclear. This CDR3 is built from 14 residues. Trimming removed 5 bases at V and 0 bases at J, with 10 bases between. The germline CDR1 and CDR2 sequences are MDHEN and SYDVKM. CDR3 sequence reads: CASSPGGANYGYTF. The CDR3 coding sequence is TGTGCCAGCAGTCCCGGTGGGGCTAACTATGGCTACACCTTC.

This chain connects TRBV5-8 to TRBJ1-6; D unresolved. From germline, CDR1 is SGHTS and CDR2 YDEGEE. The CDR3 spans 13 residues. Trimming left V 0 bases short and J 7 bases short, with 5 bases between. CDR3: CASSLVRNSPLHF. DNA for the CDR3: TGTGCCAGCAGCTTGGTACGGAATTCACCCCTCCACTTT.

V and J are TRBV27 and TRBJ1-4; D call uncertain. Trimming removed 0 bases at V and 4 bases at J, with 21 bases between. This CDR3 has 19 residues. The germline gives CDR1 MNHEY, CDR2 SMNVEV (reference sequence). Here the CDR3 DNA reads TGTGCCAGCAGTTTATCCCACACCCAGACCGGCCCCTTTAATGAAAAACTGTTTTTT. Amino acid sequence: CASSLSHTQTGPFNEKLFF.

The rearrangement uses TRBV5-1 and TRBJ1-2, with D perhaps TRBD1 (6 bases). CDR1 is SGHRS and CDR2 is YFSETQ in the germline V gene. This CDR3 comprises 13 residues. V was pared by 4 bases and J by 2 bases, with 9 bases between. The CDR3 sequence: CASSRDNNYGYTF. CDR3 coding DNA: TGCGCCAGCAGCCGGGACAACAACTATGGCTACACCTTC.

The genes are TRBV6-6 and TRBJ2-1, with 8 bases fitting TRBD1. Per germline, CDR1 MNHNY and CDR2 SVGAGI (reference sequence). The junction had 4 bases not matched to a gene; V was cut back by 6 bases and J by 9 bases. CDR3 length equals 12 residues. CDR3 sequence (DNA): TGTGCCAGCAGCCAGACAGGGGCTGAGCAGTTCTTC. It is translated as CASSQTGAEQFF.

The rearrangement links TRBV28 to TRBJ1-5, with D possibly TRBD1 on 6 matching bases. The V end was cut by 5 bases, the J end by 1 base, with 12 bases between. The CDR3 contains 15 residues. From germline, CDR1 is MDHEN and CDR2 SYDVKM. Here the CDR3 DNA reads TGTGCCAGCAGTCCGAGGGGGGCAAGCAATCAGCCCCAGCATTTT. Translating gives CASSPRGASNQPQHF.

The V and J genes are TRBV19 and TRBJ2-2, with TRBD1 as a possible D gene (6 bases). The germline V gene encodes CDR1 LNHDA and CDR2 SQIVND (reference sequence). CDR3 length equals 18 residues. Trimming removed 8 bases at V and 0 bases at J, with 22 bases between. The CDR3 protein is CASSQGSRIFANTGELFF. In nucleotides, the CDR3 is TGTGCCAGTTCACAGGGTTCAAGGATTTTCGCGAACACCGGGGAGCTGTTTTTT.

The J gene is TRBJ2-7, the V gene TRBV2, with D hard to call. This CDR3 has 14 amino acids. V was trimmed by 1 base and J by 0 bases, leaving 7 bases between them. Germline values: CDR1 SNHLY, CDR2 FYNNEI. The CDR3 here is CASSEVWGSYEQYF. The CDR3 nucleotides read TGTGCCAGCAGTGAAGTTTGGGGCTCCTACGAGCAGTACTTC. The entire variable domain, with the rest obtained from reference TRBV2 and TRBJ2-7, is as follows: EPEVTQTPSHQVTQMGQEVILRCVPISNHLYFYWYRQILGQKVEFLVSFYNNEISEKSEIFDDQFSVERPDGSNFTLKIRSTKLEDSAMYFCASSEVWGSYEQYFGPGTRLTVT.